This T cell receptor beta chain originates from a study of shared T cell receptors in the human thymus. V shed 1 base and J shed 6 bases, with 15 bases lying between them. The CDR3 totals 15 residues. Germline V gene data show CDR1 as MDHEN and CDR2 as SYDVKM. The method was immunoSEQ multiplex PCR; TCRdb's version includes in-frame clones alone and lacks a portion of them. The data hold approximately 490,000 clones, with about 84% observed a single time. This sample was shared with a second study, whose subject was human thymus T cells. That source notes: Thymus pieces cut out during corrective heart surgery were the tissue that was used.

The clonotype was recovered from a boy less than two years old with a congenital heart defect. The chain combines TRBV28 with TRBJ1-1, with a possible D match to TRBD1 (6 bases). Sequenced input: thymocytes. The CDR3 DNA is TGTGCCAGCAGTTTATTCCCACCTTGGGGGCCTGAAGCTTTCTTT. Translating gives CASSLFPPWGPEAFF.